These T cell receptor beta chains were read from a single sample in a study of shared clonotypes between healthy human individuals. Assay used: immunoSEQ multiplex PCR; TCRdb lists only in-frame clones, some missing. Counted here are about 2 million clones, roughly 94% occurring once; the ten biggest clones make up more than 0.95%. Sequencing used naive CD8+ T cells sorted from blood. All receptors derive from a man in his late teens or twenties in good health. The CDR3 runs from the conserved cysteine through the conserved F or W. Fields, in order: clone size, D gene, J gene, V gene, CDR3 protein, CDR3 DNA. A D gene is named only where the DNA matches it firmly. Not every row has a clone size; where given, it reads once, few, many or a size class.

NA TRBD2 TRBJ2-5 TRBV29-1 CSVEDPSGRLQETQYF TGCAGCGTTGAAGATCCCAGCGGGAGGCTCCAAGAGACCCAGTACTTC
NA TRBD1 TRBJ1-1 TRBV4-3 CASSQDLDRATEAFF TGCGCCAGCAGCCAAGATCTGGACAGGGCGACTGAAGCTTTCTTT
NA NA TRBJ2-7 TRBV5-1 CASSGQTSYEQYF TGCGCCAGCAGTGGACAGACCTCCTACGAGCAGTACTTC
NA NA TRBJ2-2 TRBV6-5 CASSYLDSGELFF TGTGCCAGCAGTTACCTAGATAGCGGGGAGCTGTTTTTT
NA NA TRBJ1-2 TRBV6-6 CAIRMAGNYGYTF TGTGCCATAAGAATGGCCGGGAACTATGGCTACACCTTC
NA TRBD1 TRBJ1-2 TRBV6-5 CASSSGQLGYGYTF TGTGCCAGCAGTTCGGGACAGCTGGGATATGGCTACACCTTC
NA NA TRBJ2-5 TRBV18 CASSLIYRDETQYF TGTGCCAGCTCACTAATCTACAGGGACGAGACCCAGTACTTC
NA NA TRBJ2-2 TRBV5-1 CASSAVSLVNTGELFF TGCGCCAGCAGCGCGGTTAGTTTGGTGAACACCGGGGAGCTGTTTTTT
NA NA TRBJ2-5 TRBV10-1 CASSGLFSETQYF TGCGCCAGCAGTGGTCTGTTCTCGGAGACCCAGTACTTC
NA TRBD2 TRBJ2-7 TRBV4-1 CASSQDPWTRSYEQYF TGCGCCAGCAGCCAAGATCCCTGGACTAGAAGCTACGAGCAGTACTTC
NA TRBD1 TRBJ2-7 TRBV27 CASSLSGTGRVYEQYF TGTGCCAGCAGCCTGAGCGGGACAGGGCGGGTCTACGAGCAGTACTTC
NA NA TRBJ2-7 TRBV27 CASKEGASYEQYF TGTGCCAGCAAGGAGGGGGCCTCCTACGAGCAGTACTTC
NA TRBD1 TRBJ2-1 TRBV27 CASSRQGEGNEQFF TGTGCCAGCAGCAGACAGGGAGAAGGGAATGAGCAGTTCTTC
NA TRBD1 TRBJ2-7 TRBV11-2 CASSWDRPPYEQYF TGTGCCAGCAGCTGGGACAGACCTCCCTACGAGCAGTACTTC
once TRBD2 TRBJ2-1 TRBV19 CASSILAGTYNEQFF TGTGCCAGTAGTATACTAGCGGGGACCTACAATGAGCAGTTCTTC
once NA TRBJ2-2 TRBV27 CASSPSGLSNTGELFF TGTGCCAGCAGTCCGTCGGGACTCAGTAACACCGGGGAGCTGTTTTTT